This TCR beta chain was obtained from a study of blood T cells in healthy people across ages. Healthy Russian Caucasian donors spanned ages about 6 to 95 years. Whenever a sample was processed, at least 6 million PBMCs were isolated. V dropped 5 bases and J dropped 4; count of bases not matched to a gene: 21. Per the germline V gene, CDR1 is SGHTA and CDR2 is FQGTGA. This CDR3 comprises 20 residues. Alongside a J-beta primer mix, a sample-barcoded 5' primer served in a second PCR lasting 7 to 11 cycles. A template-switch adaptor containing 12 random nucleotides labeled each cDNA molecule. MiXCR, run by TCRdb on the 5' RACE reads, gives a single entry per CDR3 protein. The sample comprises roughly 1,500,000 distinct CDR3 sequences, 30% to 35% of which are singletons, and approximately 10% rests with the top ten. A word on this clonotype: Its target is unknown.

Study observations and caveats: Unknown donor CMV status possibly confounded expanded clonotype changes.

Sequencing was carried out using blood. The chain has TRBV7-3 and TRBJ1-5; 9 bases align to TRBD1. This receptor was taken from a woman under 40 in good health. DNA for the CDR3: TGTGCCAGCAGCCGCGAAGGGGGACAGGGCTCCAAGGGGGGGAATCAGCCCCAGCATTTT. Amino acids: CASSREGGQGSKGGNQPQHF. Together with reference TRBV7-3 and TRBJ1-5, the CDR3 gives the full variable domain: GAGVSQTPSNKVTEKGKYVELRCDPISGHTALYWYRQSLGQGPEFLIYFQGTGAADDSGLPNDRFFAVRPEGSVSTLKIQRTERGDSAVYLCASSREGGQGSKGGNQPQHFGDGTRLSIL.